These 15 T cell receptor beta chains were sequenced from one sample in a study of blood T cell repertoires in COVID-19 (dated by TCRdb to the early 2020s). Library prep was done by the immunoSEQ multiplex PCR assay. Imported from immuneACCESS, the table was reduced by TCRdb to in-frame sequences with V and J called. These copies leave out some clones; in studies compared against another copy, an unresolved V gene accounts for under half, and the cause of the remainder is not known. This sample lists around 190,000 clones; approximately 80% were detected once. The ten largest clones capture 6% to 8.5% of the sample. The specimen sequenced was peripheral blood. These receptors were collected from a human donor in a cohort sampled during active COVID-19.

V usage is TRBV7-6 and J usage is TRBJ2-7; the D gene is possibly TRBD1 (6 bases). Trimming removed 3 bases from V and 3 bases from J, with 15 bases in between. CDR3 length: 15 amino acids. The germline gives CDR1 SGHVS, CDR2 FNYEAQ. The CDR3 DNA is TGTGCCAGCAGCTTTGGACAGCTGCCTGACTACGAGCAGTACTTC. Translated: CASSFGQLPDYEQYF.

J is TRBJ1-2 and V is TRBV6-2 or TRBV6-3, with 8 bases identical to TRBD1. J lost 4 bases, V lost 6 bases, and 10 bases had no gene match. Per germline, CDR1 MNHEY and CDR2 SVGEGT. The CDR3 consists of 15 residues. The CDR3 region has the DNA TGTGCCAGCAGCGACTCGCCGGGACAGGTCTATGGCTACACCTTC. This encodes CASSDSPGQVYGYTF.

The genes are TRBV15 and TRBJ1-1; maybe TRBD1 (6 bases). The CDR3 has 14 residues. The V and J ends lost 5 bases and 4 bases respectively, with 14 bases between them. Looked up from germline, CDR1 is LNHNV and CDR2 is YYDKDF (reference sequence). The CDR3 DNA follows: TGTGCCACCAGCCTGGGGGCGCTTACCACTGAAGCTTTCTTT. This gives the protein CATSLGALTTEAFF.

The chain joins TRBV6-4 to TRBJ2-1, with 9 bases aligning to TRBD1. Germline values: CDR1 MRHNA, CDR2 SNTAGT. This CDR3 is 16 amino acids long. Trimming cost V 2 bases and J 6 bases; bases outside gene matches: 8. This CDR3 is CASSDHPGQGFNEQFF. The CDR3 region has the DNA TGTGCCAGCAGTGACCACCCGGGACAGGGTTTCAATGAGCAGTTCTTC.

V and J are TRBV5-6 and TRBJ2-7, with D tentatively TRBD1 (6 bases). V lost 0 bases and J lost 1, with 11 bases in between. The germline V gene has CDR1 SGHDT and CDR2 YYEEEE. The CDR3 length is 15 residues. The CDR3 nucleotides read TGTGCCAGCAGCTTGGCAGGGGATTCTTCCTACGAGCAGTACTTC. As protein: CASSLAGDSSYEQYF.

V is TRBV3-1 (or the pseudogene TRBV3-2) and J is TRBJ1-1; D remains ambiguous. The CDR3 has 12 amino acids. CDR1 is LGHDT and CDR2 is YNNKEL in the germline V gene (reference sequence). The germline V and J ends were trimmed by 4 bases and 7 bases, with 10 bases remaining between them. The CDR3 here is CASSLYSGEAFF. The CDR3 DNA follows: TGTGCCAGCAGCCTTTACAGTGGTGAAGCTTTCTTT.

V and J are TRBV9 and TRBJ1-6, with D tentatively TRBD1 (5 bases). The CDR3 totals 16 residues. V lost 0 bases and J 7 bases, leaving 14 bases between the germline ends. From germline, CDR1 is SGDLS and CDR2 YYNGEE. This chain's CDR3 is CASSVGLSGGNSPLHF. CDR3 sequence (DNA): TGTGCCAGCAGCGTAGGTCTTTCCGGGGGGAATTCACCCCTCCACTTT.

V and J are TRBV2 and TRBJ2-3, with 10 bases identical to TRBD2. CDR3 length: 16 residues. After removal of 7 bases from V and 2 bases from J, the junction contained 9 bases not matched to a gene. Germline CDR1 is SNHLY and CDR2 is FYNNEI. The CDR3 coding sequence is TGTGCCAGCAAGGTTCTAGCGGGGGAGCCCACAGATACGCAGTATTTT. Residues: CASKVLAGEPTDTQYF. The full variable domain, its missing parts supplied by reference TRBV2 and TRBJ2-3, is EPEVTQTPSHQVTQMGQEVILRCVPISNHLYFYWYRQILGQKVEFLVSFYNNEISEKSEIFDDQFSVERPDGSNFTLKIRSTKLEDSAMYFCASKVLAGEPTDTQYFGPGTRLTVL.

The chain joins TRBV5-1 to TRBJ1-3; 9 bases are a match to TRBD1. The V segment lost 4 bases and the J segment 4 bases; nucleotides outside the gene matches: 3. The germline CDR1 and CDR2 sequences are SGHRS and YFSETQ. CDR3 length equals 14 residues. This chain's CDR3 is CASSPGQGGNTIYF. The CDR3 DNA reads as TGCGCCAGCAGCCCAGGACAGGGGGGAAACACCATATATTTT.

The chain joins TRBV11-2 to TRBJ1-1; D might be TRBD1 (6 bases). This CDR3 is built from 17 residues. From germline, CDR1 is SGHAT and CDR2 FQNNGV. Trimming left V 0 bases short and J 2 bases short, with 16 bases between. The CDR3 nucleotides read TGTGCCAGCAGCTTAGAGGGGGCTGGGAGGGAAAACACTGAAGCTTTCTTT. Encoded protein: CASSLEGAGRENTEAFF. Variable domain in full (rest from reference TRBV11-2 and TRBJ1-1): EAGVAQSPRYKIIEKRQSVAFWCNPISGHATLYWYQQILGQGPKLLIQFQNNGVVDDSQLPKDRFSAERLKGVDSTLKIQPAKLEDSAVYLCASSLEGAGRENTEAFFGQGTRLTVV.

V gene TRBV6-4 combines with J gene TRBJ2-6; no definite D call. Between the trimmed V and J ends, which lost 0 bases and 0 bases, there was a span of 6 bases. The CDR3 runs 16 residues. Germline loops: CDR1 MRHNA, CDR2 SNTAGT. The CDR3 loop reads CASSDSEDSGANVLTF. The CDR3 DNA sequence: TGTGCCAGCAGTGACTCCGAGGACTCTGGGGCCAACGTCCTGACTTTC.

The chain employs TRBV18 and TRBJ2-1; 10 nucleotides match TRBD1. The length of the CDR3 is 19 residues. The ends lost 3 bases at V and 6 bases at J; junction bases unmatched: 17. CDR1 is KGHSH, CDR2 LQKENI, per germline. The CDR3 region is CASSPDRGTQLFVFNEQFF. In DNA form, the CDR3 reads TGTGCCAGCTCACCGGACAGGGGGACGCAACTATTTGTCTTCAATGAGCAGTTCTTC. Supplemented by reference TRBV18 and TRBJ2-1, the full variable domain reads NAGVMQNPRHLVRRRGQEARLRCSPMKGHSHVYWYRQLPEEGLKFMVYLQKENIIDESGMPKERFSAEFPKEGPSILRIQQVVRGDSAAYFCASSPDRGTQLFVFNEQFFGPGTRLTVL.

This clone was observed a handful of times. The gene calls are TRBV12-5 and TRBJ1-3, with 8 bases lining up with TRBD1. The V and J ends lost 3 bases and 2 bases, in that order; junction bases with no gene match: 3. Germline V gene sequence: CDR1 LGHNT, CDR2 FRNRAP. This CDR3 region has 15 residues. In nucleotides, the CDR3 is TGTGCTAGTGGTTTCCCGACAGGGGCTGGAAACACCATATATTTT. It translates to CASGFPTGAGNTIYF.

This chain connects TRBV4-1 to TRBJ2-1; D not resolved. This CDR3 is built from 15 residues. Trimming pared 6 bases from V and 5 bases from J, leaving 17 bases between. Germline assignment: CDR1 MGHRA and CDR2 YSYEKL. The CDR3 here is CASRPDSYKDNEQFF. DNA for the CDR3: TGCGCCAGCAGACCTGACTCCTACAAGGACAATGAGCAGTTCTTC.

The chain links TRBV10-3 to TRBJ2-1; 8 positions match TRBD1. J lost 0 bases, V lost 0 bases, and 7 bases had no gene match. Per the germline V gene, CDR1 is ENHRY and CDR2 is SYGVKD. There are 18 residues in the CDR3. The CDR3 region has the DNA TGTGCCATCAGTGAGTCCCGGGACAGGCCCAGCTCCTACAATGAGCAGTTCTTC. This encodes CAISESRDRPSSYNEQFF.